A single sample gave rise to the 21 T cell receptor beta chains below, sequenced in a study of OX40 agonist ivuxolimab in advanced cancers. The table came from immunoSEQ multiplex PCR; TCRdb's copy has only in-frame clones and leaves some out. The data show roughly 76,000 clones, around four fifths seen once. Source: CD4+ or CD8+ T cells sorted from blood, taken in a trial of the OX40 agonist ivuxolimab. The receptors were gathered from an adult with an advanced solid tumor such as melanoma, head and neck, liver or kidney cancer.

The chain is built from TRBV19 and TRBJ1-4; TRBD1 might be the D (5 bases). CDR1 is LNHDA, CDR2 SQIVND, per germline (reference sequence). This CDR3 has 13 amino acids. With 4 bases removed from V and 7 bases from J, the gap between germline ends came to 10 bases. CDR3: CASSRGTLEKLFF. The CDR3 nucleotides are TGTGCCAGTAGTAGGGGGACTCTTGAAAAACTGTTTTTT. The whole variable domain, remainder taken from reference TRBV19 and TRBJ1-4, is DGGITQSPKYLFRKEGQNVTLSCEQNLNHDAMYWYRQDPGQGLRLIYYSQIVNDFQKGDIAEGYSVSREKKESFPLTVTSAQKNPTAFYLCASSRGTLEKLFFGSGTQLSVL.

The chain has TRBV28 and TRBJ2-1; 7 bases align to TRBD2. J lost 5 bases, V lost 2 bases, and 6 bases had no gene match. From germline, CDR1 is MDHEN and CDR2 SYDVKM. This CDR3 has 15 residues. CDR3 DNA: TGTGCCAGCAGTTTACAGCGGGAAACCAACAATGAGCAGTTCTTC. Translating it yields CASSLQRETNNEQFF.

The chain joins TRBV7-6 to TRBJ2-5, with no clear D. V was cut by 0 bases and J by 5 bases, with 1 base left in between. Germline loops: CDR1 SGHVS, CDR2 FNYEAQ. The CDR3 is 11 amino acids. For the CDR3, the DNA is TGTGCCAGCAGCTTAGCGGAGACCCAGTACTTC. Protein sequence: CASSLAETQYF.

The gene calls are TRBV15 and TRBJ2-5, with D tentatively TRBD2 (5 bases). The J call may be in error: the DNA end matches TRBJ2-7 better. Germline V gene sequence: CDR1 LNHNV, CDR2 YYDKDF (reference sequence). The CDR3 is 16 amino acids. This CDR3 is CATSTQSGRGSYEQYF. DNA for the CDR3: TGTGCCACCAGCACCCAAAGCGGTCGTGGGTCCTACGAGCAGTACTTC.

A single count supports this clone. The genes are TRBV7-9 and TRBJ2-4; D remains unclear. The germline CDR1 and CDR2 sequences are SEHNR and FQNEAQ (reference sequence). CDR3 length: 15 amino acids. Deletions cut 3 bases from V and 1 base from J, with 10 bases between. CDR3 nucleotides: TGTGCCAGCAGCTTCCCAGGCCCCGCCAAAAACATTCAGTACTTC. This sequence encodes CASSFPGPAKNIQYF.

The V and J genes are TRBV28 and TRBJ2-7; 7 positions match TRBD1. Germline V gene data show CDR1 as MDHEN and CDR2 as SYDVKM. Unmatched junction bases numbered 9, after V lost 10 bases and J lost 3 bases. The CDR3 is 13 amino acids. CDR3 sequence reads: CATHDRAGYEQYV. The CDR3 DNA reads TGTGCCACTCACGACAGGGCAGGCTACGAGCAGTACGTC.

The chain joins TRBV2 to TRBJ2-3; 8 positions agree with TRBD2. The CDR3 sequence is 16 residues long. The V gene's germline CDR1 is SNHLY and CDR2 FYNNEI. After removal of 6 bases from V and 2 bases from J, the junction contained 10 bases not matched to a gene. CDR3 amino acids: CASRAGLAENTDTQYF. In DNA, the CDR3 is TGTGCCAGCAGGGCAGGACTAGCAGAAAACACAGATACGCAGTATTTT. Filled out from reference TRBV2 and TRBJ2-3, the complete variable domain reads EPEVTQTPSHQVTQMGQEVILRCVPISNHLYFYWYRQILGQKVEFLVSFYNNEISEKSEIFDDQFSVERPDGSNFTLKIRSTKLEDSAMYFCASRAGLAENTDTQYFGPGTRLTVL.

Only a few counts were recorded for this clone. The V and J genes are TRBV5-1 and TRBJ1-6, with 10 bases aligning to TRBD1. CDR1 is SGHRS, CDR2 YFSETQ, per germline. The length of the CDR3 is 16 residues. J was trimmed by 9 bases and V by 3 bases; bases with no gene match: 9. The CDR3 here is CASSSTSGTGASPLHF. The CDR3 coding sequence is TGCGCCAGCAGCTCGACCTCCGGGACAGGGGCTTCACCCCTCCACTTT.

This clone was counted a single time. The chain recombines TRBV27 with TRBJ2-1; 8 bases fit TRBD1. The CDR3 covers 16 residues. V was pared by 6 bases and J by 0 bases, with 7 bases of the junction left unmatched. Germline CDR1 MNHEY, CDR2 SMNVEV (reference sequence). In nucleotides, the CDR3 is TGTGCCAGCAGCCTTCAGGGGGCCAGCTCCTACAATGAGCAGTTCTTC. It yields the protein CASSLQGASSYNEQFF.

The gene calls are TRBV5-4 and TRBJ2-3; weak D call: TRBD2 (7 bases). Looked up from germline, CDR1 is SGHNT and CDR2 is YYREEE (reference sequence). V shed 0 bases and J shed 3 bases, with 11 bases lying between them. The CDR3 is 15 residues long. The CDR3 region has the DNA TGTGCCAGCAGCTTGGAGGGGGGGAGTACAGATACGCAGTATTTT. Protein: CASSLEGGSTDTQYF. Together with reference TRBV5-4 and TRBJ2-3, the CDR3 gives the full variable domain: ETGVTQSPTHLIKTRGQQVTLRCSSQSGHNTVSWYQQALGQGPQFIFQYYREEENGRGNFPPRFSGLQFPNYSSELNVNALELDDSALYLCASSLEGGSTDTQYFGPGTRLTVL.

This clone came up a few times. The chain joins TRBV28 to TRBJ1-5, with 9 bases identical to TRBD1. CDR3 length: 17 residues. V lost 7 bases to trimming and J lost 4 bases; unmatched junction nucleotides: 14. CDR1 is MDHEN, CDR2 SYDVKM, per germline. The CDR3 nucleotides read TGTGCCAGCACCTTGGGGGACAGGGTCCTAGCAAATCAGCCCCAGCATTTT. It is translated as CASTLGDRVLANQPQHF.

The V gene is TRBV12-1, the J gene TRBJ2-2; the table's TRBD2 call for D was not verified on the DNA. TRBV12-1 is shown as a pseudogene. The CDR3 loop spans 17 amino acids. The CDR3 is CASRKPELAGGGGELFF. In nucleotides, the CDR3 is TGTGCCAGCAGGAAACCGGAACTAGCGGGAGGGGGCGGGGAGCTGTTTTTT.

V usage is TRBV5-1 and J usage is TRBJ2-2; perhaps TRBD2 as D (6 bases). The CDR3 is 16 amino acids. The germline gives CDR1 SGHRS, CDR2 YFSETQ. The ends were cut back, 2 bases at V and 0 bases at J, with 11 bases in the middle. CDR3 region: CASSLRLGTNTGELFF. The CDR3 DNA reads TGCGCCAGCAGCTTACGACTAGGAACGAACACCGGGGAGCTGTTTTTT.

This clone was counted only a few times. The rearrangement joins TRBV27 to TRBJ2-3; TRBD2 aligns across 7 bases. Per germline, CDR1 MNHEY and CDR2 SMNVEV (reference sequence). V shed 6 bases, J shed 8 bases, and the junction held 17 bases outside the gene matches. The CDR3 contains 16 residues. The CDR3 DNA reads TGTGCCAGCAGAATGAAGCAGCGGGGAGGCTCGGGTACGCAGTATTTT. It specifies CASRMKQRGGSGTQYF.

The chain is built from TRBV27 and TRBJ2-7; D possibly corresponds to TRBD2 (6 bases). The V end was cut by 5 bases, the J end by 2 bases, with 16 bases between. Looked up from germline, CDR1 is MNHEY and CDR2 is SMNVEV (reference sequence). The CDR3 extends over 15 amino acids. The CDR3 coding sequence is TGTGCCAGCAGTCCCTCCTCTAGCGTTCCCTACGAGCAGTACTTC. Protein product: CASSPSSSVPYEQYF.

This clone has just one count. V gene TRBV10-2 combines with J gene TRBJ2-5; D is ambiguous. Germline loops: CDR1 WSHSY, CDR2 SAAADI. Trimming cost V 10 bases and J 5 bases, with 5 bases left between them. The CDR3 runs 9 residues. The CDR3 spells CATGETQYF. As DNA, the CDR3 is TGCGCCACTGGGGAGACCCAGTACTTC.

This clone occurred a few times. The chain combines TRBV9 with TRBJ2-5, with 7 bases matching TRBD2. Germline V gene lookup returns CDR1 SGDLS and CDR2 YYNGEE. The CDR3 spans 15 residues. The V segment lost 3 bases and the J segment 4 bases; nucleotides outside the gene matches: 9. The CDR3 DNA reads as TGTGCCAGCAGCGGGTCCGGGGCTAGCGGAGAGACCCAGTACTTC. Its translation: CASSGSGASGETQYF.

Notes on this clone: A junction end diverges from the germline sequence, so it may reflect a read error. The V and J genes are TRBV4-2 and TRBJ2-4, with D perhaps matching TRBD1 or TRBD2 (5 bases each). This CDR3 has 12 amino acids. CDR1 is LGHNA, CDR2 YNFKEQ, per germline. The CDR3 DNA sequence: TGTGCCGGCAGCCAAGAGGGGAACATTCAGTACTTC. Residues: CAGSQEGNIQYF.

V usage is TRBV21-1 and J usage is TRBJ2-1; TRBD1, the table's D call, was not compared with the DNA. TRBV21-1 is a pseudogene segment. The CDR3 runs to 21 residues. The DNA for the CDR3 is TGTGCCAGCAGCAAACCCCGCTGGGGTCCGGGAGGAGACAGGGGATCAGAAGAGCAGTTCTTC. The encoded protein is CASSKPRWGPGGDRGSEEQFF.

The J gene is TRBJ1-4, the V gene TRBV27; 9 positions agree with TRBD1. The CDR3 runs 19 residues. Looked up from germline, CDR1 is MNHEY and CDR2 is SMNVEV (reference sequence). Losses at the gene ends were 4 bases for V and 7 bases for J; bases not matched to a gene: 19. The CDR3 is CASSSTPRGTGSLGEKLFF. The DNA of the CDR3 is TGTGCCAGCAGTTCCACCCCCCGGGGGACAGGGAGTCTGGGTGAAAAACTGTTTTTT. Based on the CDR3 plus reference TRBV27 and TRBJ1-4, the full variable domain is EAQVTQNPRYLITVTGKKLTVTCSQNMNHEYMSWYRQDPGLGLRQIYYSMNVEVTDKGDVPEGYKVSRKEKRNFPLILESPSPNQTSLYFCASSSTPRGTGSLGEKLFFGSGTQLSVL.

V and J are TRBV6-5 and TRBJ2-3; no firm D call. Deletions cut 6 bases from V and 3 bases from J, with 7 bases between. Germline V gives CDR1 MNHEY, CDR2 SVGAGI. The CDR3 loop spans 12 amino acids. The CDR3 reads CASSPKTDTQYF. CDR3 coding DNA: TGTGCCAGCAGCCCTAAAACAGATACGCAGTATTTT.